This T cell receptor (beta chain) emerged from a study of cytomegalovirus exposure and HLA in healthy donors. Broader study findings: Analyzed later, association rates of TCRs varied across HLA loci, with DRB1 most and HLA-C fewest.

For this clone: As yet, its antigen is unknown.

The PCR had 60 Vbeta and 13 Jbeta primers. Repertoires were generated with immunoSEQ multiplex PCR, while TCRdb's copy carries only in-frame clones and drops some. Of over 65,000 clones listed, roughly 75% were seen once; the top ten hold about 7.4%. Sequenced material: PBMCs. The clonotype originates from a woman aged 25 to 39 in good health and CMV-seropositive.

The CDR3 loop is CASSSRLGETQYF. Here the CDR3 DNA reads TGCGCCAGCAGCTCTCGACTAGGAGAGACCCAGTACTTC. This chain connects TRBV5-1 to TRBJ2-5; weak D call: TRBD2 (6 bases). CDR1 and CDR2 from the germline V gene are SGHRS and YFSETQ. This CDR3 comprises 13 residues. Between the trimmed V and J ends, which lost 3 bases and 4 bases, there was a span of 10 bases. The full variable domain, in which reference TRBV5-1 and TRBJ2-5 provide the parts outside the CDR3, is KAGVTQTPRYLIKTRGQQVTLSCSPISGHRSVSWYQQTPGQGLQFLFEYFSETQRNKGNFPGRFSGRQFSNSRSEMNVSTLELGDSALYLCASSSRLGETQYFGPGTRLLVL.